A selection of T cell receptor beta chains follows, all from one sample in a study of beta chain features in type 1 diabetes. Repertoires were generated with immunoSEQ multiplex PCR, while TCRdb's copy carries only in-frame clones and drops some. The repertoire has some 150,000 clones, about 13% of them found once; the top ten carry approximately 1.3%. The sequenced sample consisted of central memory CD4+ T cells from blood. The receptor source for this set is a man aged 18 to 35 with type 1 diabetes. The conserved cysteine and the conserved F or W are not part of the CDR3 here.

>TRBV11-2|TRBJ1-1|12
ASSLGLANTEAF
>TRBV4-2|TRBJ1-4|12
ASSQGTGSEKLF
>TRBV7-2|TRBJ2-3|12
ASSKGLAGYTQY
>TRBV5-1|TRBJ2-7|13
ASSLVQGRRWEQY
>TRBV6-1|TRBJ2-3|10
ASEGGTDTQY
>TRBV28|TRBJ1-2|14
ASTSSDRGYDYGYT
>TRBV9|TRBJ2-2|11
ASSVESPGELF
>TRBV7-3|TRBJ1-1|15
AGETGNSTTMNTEAF
>TRBV30|TRBJ2-7|12
AWSAEGKPGEQY
>TRBV5-6|TRBJ1-1|11
ASSLGDTESAF
>TRBV5-1|TRBJ2-7|11
ASSPTGGYEQY
>TRBV29-1|TRBJ2-6|12
SGEAGAGANVLT
>TRBV6-6|TRBJ1-1|13
ASTQRGFPNTEAF
>TRBV29-1|TRBJ1-2|12
SVDRPGGAYGYT
>TRBV6-1|TRBJ2-3|14
ASSEIRGGGTDTQY
>TRBV29-1|NA|10
SVRPSSYEQY
>TRBV7-9|TRBJ2-5|12
ASSPLTNAETQY
>TRBV18|TRBJ2-2|11
ASSPVGTGELF
>TRBV5-6|TRBJ2-7|12
ASSPRGPTYEQY
>TRBV30|TRBJ1-2|9
AWSVADLST
>TRBV30|TRBJ2-7|13
AWSGERTGGYEQY
>TRBV28|TRBJ1-2|10
ASSLADYGYT
>TRBV29-1|TRBJ2-3|12
SVEDRVSTDTQY
>TRBV27|TRBJ2-5|13
ASRKYFGFQETQY
>TRBV25-1|TRBJ2-3|13
ASSATGHSTDTQY
>TRBV6-5|TRBJ2-1|12
ASSLLGNHNEQF
>TRBV7-8|TRBJ2-1|11
ASSLGQGNEQF
>TRBV9|TRBJ1-6|12
ASKTGQSNSPLH
>TRBV4-1|TRBJ1-2|10
ASSQGAGRYT
>TRBV5-6|TRBJ1-6|16
ASSTPQGSGVSGSPLH
>TRBV7-9|TRBJ2-3|14
ASSPGTSGGLGTQY
>TRBV19|TRBJ2-1|11
ASSILADNEQF
>TRBV2|TRBJ1-1|11
ASSDRGRTEAF
>TRBV30|TRBJ1-1|15
AWSRGRPSGVNTEAF
>TRBV4-1|TRBJ2-3|16
ASSQEVGGLLSTDTQY
>TRBV14|TRBJ2-5|12
ASSHLTSHETQY
>TRBV9|TRBJ1-3|13
ASSTLRDSGNTIY
>TRBV18|TRBJ2-7|12
ASSPPHGAYEQY
>TRBV7-9|TRBJ1-1|10
ASSPLNTEAF
>TRBV5-1|TRBJ2-1|13
ASTPTPSSYNEQF
>TRBV27|TRBJ2-2|11
ASSLQGTGELF
>TRBV7-9|TRBJ2-1|12
ASSPTGTYNEQF
>TRBV7-2|TRBJ2-3|13
ASSPTVGHTDTQY
>TRBV7-9|TRBJ2-2|11
ASSLNQGGELF
>TRBV29-1|TRBJ1-5|11
SVGQGGNQPQH
>TRBV6-5|TRBJ2-5|9
ASRTEETQY
>TRBV19|TRBJ2-2|13
ATRSGGRNTGELF
>TRBV28|TRBJ2-3|11
ASSLMGTDTQY
>TRBV6-5|TRBJ2-5|12
ASSYSTGEETQY
>TRBV29-1|TRBJ1-2|15
SVEDSSQGVRNAFYT
>TRBV28|TRBJ2-6|14
ASRATGVSRANVLT
>TRBV4-1|TRBJ2-5|11
ASSQDRWETQY
>TRBV28|TRBJ2-4|10
ASNEAKNIQY
>TRBV29-1|TRBJ1-1|12
SVNQGQSNTEAF
>TRBV11-3|TRBJ2-3|15
ASSLLAGGPDTDTQY
>TRBV5-4|TRBJ2-7|12
ASSPTLVSYEQY
>TRBV7-2|TRBJ1-6|13
ASSSFRTVNSPLH